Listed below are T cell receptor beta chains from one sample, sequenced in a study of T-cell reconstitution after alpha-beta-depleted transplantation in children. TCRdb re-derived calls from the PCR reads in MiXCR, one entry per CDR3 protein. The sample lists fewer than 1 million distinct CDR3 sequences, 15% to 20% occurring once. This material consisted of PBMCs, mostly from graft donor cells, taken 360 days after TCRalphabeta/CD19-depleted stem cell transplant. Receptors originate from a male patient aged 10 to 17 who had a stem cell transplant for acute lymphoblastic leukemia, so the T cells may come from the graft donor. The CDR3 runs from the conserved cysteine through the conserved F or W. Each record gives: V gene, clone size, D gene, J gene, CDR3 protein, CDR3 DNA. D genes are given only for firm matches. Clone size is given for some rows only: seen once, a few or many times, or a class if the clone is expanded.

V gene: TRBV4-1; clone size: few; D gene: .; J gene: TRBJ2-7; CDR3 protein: CASSQEGERRYYEQYF; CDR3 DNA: TGCGCCAGCAGCCAAGAAGGCGAGCGTCGGTACTACGAGCAGTACTTC
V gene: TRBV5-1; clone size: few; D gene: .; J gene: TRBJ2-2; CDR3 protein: CASSLPGVKNTGELFF; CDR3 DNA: TGCGCCAGCAGCCTCCCAGGGGTGAAAAACACCGGGGAGCTGTTTTTT
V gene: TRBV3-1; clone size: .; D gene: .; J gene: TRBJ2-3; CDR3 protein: CASRDPMADTQYF; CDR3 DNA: TGTGCCAGCCGGGACCCAATGGCAGATACGCAGTATTTT
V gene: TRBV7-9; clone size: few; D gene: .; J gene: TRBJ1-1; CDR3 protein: CASSPRWESEAFF; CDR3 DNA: TGTGCCAGCAGCCCAAGGTGGGAAAGTGAAGCTTTCTTT
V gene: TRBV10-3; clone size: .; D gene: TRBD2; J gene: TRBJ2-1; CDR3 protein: CAISHGLAGMDNEQFF; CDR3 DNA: TGTGCCATCAGCCACGGACTAGCGGGAATGGACAATGAGCAGTTCTTC
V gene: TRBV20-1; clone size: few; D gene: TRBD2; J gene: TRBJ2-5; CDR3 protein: CSARDKGRGRETQYF; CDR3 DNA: TGCAGTGCTAGAGATAAGGGGAGGGGCCGGGAGACCCAGTACTTC
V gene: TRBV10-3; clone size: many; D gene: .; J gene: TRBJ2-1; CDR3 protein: CAIGGGTGESYEQFF; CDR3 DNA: TGTGCCATCGGTGGGGGAACAGGAGAAAGCTATGAGCAGTTCTTC
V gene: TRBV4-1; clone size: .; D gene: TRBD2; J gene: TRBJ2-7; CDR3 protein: CASSPVALAGGNYEQYF; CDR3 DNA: TGCGCCAGCAGCCCCGTAGCCCTAGCGGGAGGGAACTACGAGCAGTACTTC
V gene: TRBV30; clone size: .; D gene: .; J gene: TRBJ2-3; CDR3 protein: CAWTLRDTQYF; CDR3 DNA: TGTGCCTGGACTCTGAGGGATACGCAGTATTTT
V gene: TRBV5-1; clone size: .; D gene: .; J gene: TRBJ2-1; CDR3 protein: CASSGAGTSYNEQFF; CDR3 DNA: TGCGCCAGCAGCGGAGCCGGGACCTCCTACAATGAGCAGTTCTTC
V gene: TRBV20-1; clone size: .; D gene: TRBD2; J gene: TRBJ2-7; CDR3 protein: CSATRRGSGRYEQYF; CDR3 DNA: TGCAGTGCCACAAGAAGAGGTAGCGGGAGATACGAGCAGTACTTC
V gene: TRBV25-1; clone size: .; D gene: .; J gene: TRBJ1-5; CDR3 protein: CASSAHRDQPQHF; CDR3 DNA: TGTGCCAGCAGTGCACACAGGGATCAGCCCCAGCATTTT
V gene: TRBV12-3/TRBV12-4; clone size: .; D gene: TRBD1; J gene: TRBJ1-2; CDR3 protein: CASGQGLNYGYTF; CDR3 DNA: TGTGCCAGCGGACAGGGCCTTAACTATGGCTACACCTTC
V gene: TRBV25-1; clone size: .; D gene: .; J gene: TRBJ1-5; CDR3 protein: CASSPWGSQKPQHF; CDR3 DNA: TGTGCCAGCAGCCCCTGGGGTTCGCAAAAGCCCCAGCATTTT
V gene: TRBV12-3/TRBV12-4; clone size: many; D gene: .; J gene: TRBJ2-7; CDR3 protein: CASSLYRAYEQYF; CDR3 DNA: TGTGCCAGCAGTTTATACAGAGCCTACGAGCAGTACTTC
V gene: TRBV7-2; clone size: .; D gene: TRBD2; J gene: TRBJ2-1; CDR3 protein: CASSLLGLAGDGEQFF; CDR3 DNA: TGTGCCAGCAGCTTGCTTGGACTAGCGGGAGATGGTGAGCAGTTCTTC
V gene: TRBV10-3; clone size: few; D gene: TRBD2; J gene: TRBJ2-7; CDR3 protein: CAISPTSAYEQYF; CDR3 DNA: TGTGCCATCAGCCCGACTAGCGCCTACGAGCAGTACTTC
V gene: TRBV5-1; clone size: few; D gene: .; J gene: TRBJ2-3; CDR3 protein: CASSLDRLGDTQYF; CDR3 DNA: TGCGCCAGCAGCTTGGACAGATTAGGGGATACGCAGTATTTT
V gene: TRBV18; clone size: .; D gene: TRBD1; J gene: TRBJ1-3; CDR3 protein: CASSHLDTGASGNTIYF; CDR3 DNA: TGTGCCAGCTCACACCTTGATACAGGGGCCTCTGGAAACACCATATATTTT
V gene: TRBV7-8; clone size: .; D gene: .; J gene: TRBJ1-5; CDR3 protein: CASSLGRFDSNQPQHF; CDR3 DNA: TGTGCCAGCAGCTTAGGGCGGTTCGACAGCAATCAGCCCCAGCATTTT
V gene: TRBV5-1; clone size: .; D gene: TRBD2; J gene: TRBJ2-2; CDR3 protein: CASSLGLAEGTGELFF; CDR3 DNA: TGCGCCAGCAGTTTGGGACTAGCGGAGGGGACCGGGGAGCTGTTTTTT
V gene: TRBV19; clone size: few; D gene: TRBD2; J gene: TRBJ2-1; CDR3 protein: CASSILGLAGGDEQFF; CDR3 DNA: TGTGCCAGTAGTATACTCGGACTAGCGGGAGGGGATGAGCAGTTCTTC
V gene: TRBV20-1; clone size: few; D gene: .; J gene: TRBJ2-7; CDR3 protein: CSARPPGLGSSYEQYF; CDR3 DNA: TGCAGTGCTAGACCCCCGGGACTCGGGAGCTCCTACGAGCAGTACTTC
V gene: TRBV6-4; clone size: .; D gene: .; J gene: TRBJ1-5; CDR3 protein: CASSDHLGGFMESNQPQHF; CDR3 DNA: TGTGCCAGCAGCGACCACCTGGGGGGGTTCATGGAAAGCAATCAGCCCCAGCATTTT
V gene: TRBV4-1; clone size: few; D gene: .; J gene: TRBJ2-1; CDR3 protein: CASSQGRLVSFNEQFF; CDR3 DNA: TGCGCCAGCAGCCAAGGAAGATTAGTGAGTTTTAATGAGCAGTTCTTC
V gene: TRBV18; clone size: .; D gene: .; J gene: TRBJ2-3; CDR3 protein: CASSPRGPYTTDTQYF; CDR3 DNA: TGTGCCAGCTCACCACGGGGACCCTACACCACAGATACGCAGTATTTT
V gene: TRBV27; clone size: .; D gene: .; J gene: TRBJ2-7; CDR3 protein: CASSFQGPRNGQYF; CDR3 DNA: TGTGCCAGCAGTTTCCAGGGGCCCAGAAATGGGCAGTACTTC
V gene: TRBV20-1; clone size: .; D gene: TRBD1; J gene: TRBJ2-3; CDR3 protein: CSARLRQGVDTQYF; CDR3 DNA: TGCAGTGCTAGGCTTCGGCAGGGGGTAGATACGCAGTATTTT
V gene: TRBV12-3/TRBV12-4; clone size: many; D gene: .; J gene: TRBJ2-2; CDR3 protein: CASSPSGGSLNTGELFF; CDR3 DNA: TGTGCCAGCAGTCCCAGTGGCGGTTCACTTAACACCGGGGAGCTGTTTTTT
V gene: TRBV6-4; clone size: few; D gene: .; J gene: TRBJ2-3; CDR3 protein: CASSDSRGGTDTQYF; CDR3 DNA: TGTGCCAGCAGTGACTCGAGGGGTGGCACAGATACGCAGTATTTT
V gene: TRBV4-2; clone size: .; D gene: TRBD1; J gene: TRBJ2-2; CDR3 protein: CASSQDDLSGQGVLFF; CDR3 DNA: TGTGCCAGCAGCCAAGATGATTTATCGGGACAGGGTGTGTTGTTTTTT
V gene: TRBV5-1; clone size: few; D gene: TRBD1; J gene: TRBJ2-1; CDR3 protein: CASSLGGQGSGGEQFF; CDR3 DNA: TGCGCCAGCAGCTTGGGGGGACAGGGATCCGGGGGGGAGCAGTTCTTC
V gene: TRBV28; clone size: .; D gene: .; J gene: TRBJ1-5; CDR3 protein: CASIRMGSESNQPQHF; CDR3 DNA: TGTGCCAGCATACGGATGGGCTCGGAAAGCAATCAGCCCCAGCATTTT
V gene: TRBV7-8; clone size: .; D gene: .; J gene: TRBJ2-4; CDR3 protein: CASSLFRGLAKNIQYF; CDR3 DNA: TGTGCCAGCAGCTTATTTCGGGGGCTAGCCAAAAACATTCAGTACTTC
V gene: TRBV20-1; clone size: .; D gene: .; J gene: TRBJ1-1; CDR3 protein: CLLSGANTEAFF; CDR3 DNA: TGCCTGTTAAGTGGGGCGAACACTGAAGCTTTCTTT
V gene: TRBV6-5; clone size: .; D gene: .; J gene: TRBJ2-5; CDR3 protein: CASSYVGLGDKETQYF; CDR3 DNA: TGTGCCAGCAGTTACGTAGGTCTGGGGGACAAGGAGACCCAGTACTTC
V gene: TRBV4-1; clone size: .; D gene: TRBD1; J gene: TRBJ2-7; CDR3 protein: CASSQATGQGFYEQYF; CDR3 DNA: TGCGCCAGCAGCCAAGCTACGGGACAGGGGTTCTACGAGCAGTACTTC
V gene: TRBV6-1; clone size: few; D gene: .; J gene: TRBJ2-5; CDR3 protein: CASSRLARLLETQYF; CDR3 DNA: TGTGCCAGCAGTCGCCTAGCGAGACTCCTAGAGACCCAGTACTTC
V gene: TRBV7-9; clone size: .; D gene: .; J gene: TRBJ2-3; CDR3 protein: CASSGPRDTQYF; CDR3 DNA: TGTGCCAGCAGCGGGCCCCGGGATACGCAGTATTTT
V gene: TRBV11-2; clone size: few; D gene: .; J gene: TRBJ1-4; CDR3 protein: CASSLTGGDEKLFF; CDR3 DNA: TGTGCCAGCAGCTTGACAGGTGGGGATGAAAAACTGTTTTTT
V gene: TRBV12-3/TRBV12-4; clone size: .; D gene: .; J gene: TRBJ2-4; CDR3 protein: CASRGVWGNIQYF; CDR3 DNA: TGTGCCAGCAGGGGGGTGTGGGGAAACATTCAGTACTTC
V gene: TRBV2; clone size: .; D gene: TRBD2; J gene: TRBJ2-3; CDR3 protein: CASSEGGEGTDTQYF; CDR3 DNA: TGTGCCAGCAGTGAGGGGGGGGAAGGCACAGATACGCAGTATTTT
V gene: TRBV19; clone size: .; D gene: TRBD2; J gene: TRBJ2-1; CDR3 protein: CASSISSGRSEQFF; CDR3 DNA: TGTGCCAGTAGTATCTCTAGCGGGAGGTCTGAGCAGTTCTTC
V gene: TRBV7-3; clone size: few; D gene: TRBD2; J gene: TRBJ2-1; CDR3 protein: CASSLISGSYEQFF; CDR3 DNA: TGTGCCAGCAGCTTAATAAGCGGGAGTTATGAGCAGTTCTTC
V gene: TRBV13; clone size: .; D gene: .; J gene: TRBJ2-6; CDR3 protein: CASSLGHGVGANVLTF; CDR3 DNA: TGTGCCAGCAGCTTAGGCCACGGGGTTGGGGCCAACGTCCTGACTTTC
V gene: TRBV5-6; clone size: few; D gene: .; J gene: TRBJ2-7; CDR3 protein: CASSGPGDSYEQYF; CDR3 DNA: TGTGCCAGCTCCGGCCCAGGCGACTCCTACGAGCAGTACTTC
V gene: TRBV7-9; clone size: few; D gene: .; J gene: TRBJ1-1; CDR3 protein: CASSPLPLGSWTEAFF; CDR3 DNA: TGTGCCAGCAGCCCTCTCCCCCTAGGCAGTTGGACTGAAGCTTTCTTT
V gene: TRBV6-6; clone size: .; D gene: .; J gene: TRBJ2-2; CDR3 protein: CAGGYDTGELFF; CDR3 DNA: TGTGCCGGGGGATACGACACCGGGGAGCTGTTTTTT